This T cell receptor beta chain was obtained from a study of regulatory T cells in long-lasting Graves disease. This clonotype was seen ten or more times. Combining iRepertoire HTBI primers with Arm-PCR of CDR3 regions, the authors built TCR beta libraries. MiXCR, run by TCRdb on the multiplex PCR reads, gives a single entry per CDR3 protein. This table holds some 240,000 distinct CDR3 sequences, roughly 19% found once. V gave up 3 bases and J gave up 0 bases; unmatched junction bases: 3. The CDR3 contains 15 residues. Sample time point: newly diagnosed GD, antithyroid drugs for less than 3 months. RNA from PBMCs was the source of the TCR library. The sample was also linked to a second study, of T cells in Graves' hyperthyroidism and ophthalmopathy. That work contributes: HTBI primers were the set used in a first-round RT-PCR of the TCR CDR3.

This receptor was taken from a woman younger than 45 with Graves disease. The source was peripheral blood mononuclear cells (PBMCs), collected at new diagnosis, from a patient treated with antithyroid drugs. The chain recombines TRBV12-3 or TRBV12-4 with TRBJ1-2, with 8 bases identical to TRBD1. For the CDR3, the DNA is TGTGCCAGCAGTTTCGACAGGGGACCTAACTATGGCTACACCTTC. It translates to CASSFDRGPNYGYTF.